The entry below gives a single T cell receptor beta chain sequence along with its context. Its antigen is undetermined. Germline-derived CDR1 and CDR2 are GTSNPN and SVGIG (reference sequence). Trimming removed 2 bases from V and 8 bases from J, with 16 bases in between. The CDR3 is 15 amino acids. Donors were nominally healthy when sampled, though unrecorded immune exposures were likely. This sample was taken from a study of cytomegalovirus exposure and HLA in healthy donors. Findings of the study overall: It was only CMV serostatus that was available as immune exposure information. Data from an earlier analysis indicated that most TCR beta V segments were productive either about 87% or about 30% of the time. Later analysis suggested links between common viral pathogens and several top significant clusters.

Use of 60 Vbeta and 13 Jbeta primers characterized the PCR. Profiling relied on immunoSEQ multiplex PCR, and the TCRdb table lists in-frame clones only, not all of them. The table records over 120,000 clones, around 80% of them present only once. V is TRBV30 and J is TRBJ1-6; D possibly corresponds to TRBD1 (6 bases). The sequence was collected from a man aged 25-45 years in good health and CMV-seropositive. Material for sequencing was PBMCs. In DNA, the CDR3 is TGTGCCTGGAGTAGAAGGGGCAGGGGATATTCACCCCTCCACTTT. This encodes CAWSRRGRGYSPLHF.